The T cell receptor beta chain under discussion was sequenced for a study of siplizumab effects on memory and regulatory T cells. The V gene lost 5 bases and the J gene lost 1 base, with 6 bases spanning the gap. CDR3 length: 12 residues. Germline lookup yields CDR1 WSHSY and CDR2 SAAADI. The method was immunoSEQ multiplex PCR; TCRdb's version includes in-frame clones alone and lacks a portion of them. The sample yields about 64,000 clones, just over 95% seen once. V and J are TRBV10-2 and TRBJ2-7; D uncertain. The sequenced sample was naive CD8+ T cells sorted from blood. The source of this sequence is a human donor in good health. In DNA, the CDR3 is TGCGCCAGCAGTTCAGGTTCCTACGAGCAGTACTTC. Translation: CASSSGSYEQYF.